One sample yielded the 4 T cell receptor beta chains listed below, sequenced in a study of shared clonotypes between healthy human individuals. This table comes from immunoSEQ multiplex PCR, and its TCRdb copy is limited to in-frame clones, with some not included. The table includes some 2,000,000 clones, 85% to 95% detected once. Sequenced: naive CD4+ T cells sorted from blood. The subset is: CD45RA+ positively selected. All receptors come from a man aged 18 to 29 in good health.

The chain recombines TRBV4-2 with TRBJ2-7; D is possibly TRBD2 (5 bases). V lost 3 bases to trimming and J lost 3 bases, with 18 bases between them. CDR3 length equals 16 residues. CDR1 and CDR2 from the germline V gene are LGHNA and YNFKEQ. In DNA, the CDR3 is TGTGCCAGCAGCCATGGGGTACCGGGAAACAACTACGAGCAGTACTTC. Translated, it gives CASSHGVPGNNYEQYF.

This chain links TRBV7-9 with TRBJ1-1; D may be TRBD1 (5 bases). The CDR3 length is 15 residues. The V end lost 3 bases, the J end lost 3 bases, and 14 bases lay between the germline ends. Germline V gene lookup returns CDR1 SEHNR and CDR2 FQNEAQ (reference sequence). CDR3 residues: CASSFSWGTDTEAFF. Written as DNA, the CDR3 is TGTGCCAGCAGCTTCTCTTGGGGGACCGACACTGAAGCTTTCTTT. The complete variable domain, with remaining parts taken from reference TRBV7-9 and TRBJ1-1, reads DTGVSQNPRHKITKRGQNVTFRCDPISEHNRLYWYRQTLGQGPEFLTYFQNEAQLEKSRLLSDRFSAERPKGSFSTLEIQRTEQGDSAMYLCASSFSWGTDTEAFFGQGTRLTVV.

V and J are TRBV6-7 and TRBJ2-1; D is perhaps TRBD2 (6 bases). TRBV6-7 falls under the ORF class, with uncertain function. V was cut by 4 bases and J by 8 bases, with 24 bases left in between. The CDR3 loop spans 17 amino acids. CDR3 bases: TGTGCCAGCAGTTCCCGGCCGGGACTTCCGCCTATTGATGAGCAGTTCTTC. Encoded protein: CASSSRPGLPPIDEQFF.

As regards this clone: The same CDR3 arises from other DNA sequences in this sample as well. V usage is TRBV5-4 and J usage is TRBJ2-1; D perhaps matches TRBD1 (6 bases). The CDR3 loop spans 13 amino acids. Per germline, CDR1 SGHNT and CDR2 YYREEE (reference sequence). V was clipped by 0 bases and J by 6 bases, with 7 bases between them. CDR3 residues: CASSLGQVNEQFF. The CDR3 DNA follows: TGTGCCAGCAGCTTGGGACAGGTCAATGAGCAGTTCTTC.